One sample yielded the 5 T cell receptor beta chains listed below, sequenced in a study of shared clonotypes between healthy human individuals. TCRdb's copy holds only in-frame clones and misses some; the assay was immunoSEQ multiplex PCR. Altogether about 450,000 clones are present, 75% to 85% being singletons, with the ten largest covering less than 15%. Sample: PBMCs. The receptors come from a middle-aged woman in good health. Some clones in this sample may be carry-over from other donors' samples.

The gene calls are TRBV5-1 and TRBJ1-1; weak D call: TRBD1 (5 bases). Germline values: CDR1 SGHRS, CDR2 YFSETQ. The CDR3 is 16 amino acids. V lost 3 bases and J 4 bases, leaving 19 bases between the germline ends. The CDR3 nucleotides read TGCGCCAGCAGCTGGGGGAGTGAAGGGGCTCGCACTGAAGCTTTCTTT. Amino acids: CASSWGSEGARTEAFF.

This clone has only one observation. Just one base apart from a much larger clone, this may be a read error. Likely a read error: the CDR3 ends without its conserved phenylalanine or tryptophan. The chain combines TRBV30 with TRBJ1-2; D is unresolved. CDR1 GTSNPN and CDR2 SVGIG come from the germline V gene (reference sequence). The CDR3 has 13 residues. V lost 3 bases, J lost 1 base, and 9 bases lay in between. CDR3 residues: CAWSSGSNYGYTL. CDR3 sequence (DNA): TGTGCCTGGAGCTCGGGTAGTAACTATGGCTACACCCTC.

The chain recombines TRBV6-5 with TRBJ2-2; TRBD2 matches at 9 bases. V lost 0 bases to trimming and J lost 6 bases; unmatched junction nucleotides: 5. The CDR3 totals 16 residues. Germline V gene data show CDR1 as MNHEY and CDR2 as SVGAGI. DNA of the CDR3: TGTGCCAGCAGTTACTCTGGCGGGAGGGCTTCCGGGGAGCTGTTTTTT. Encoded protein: CASSYSGGRASGELFF.

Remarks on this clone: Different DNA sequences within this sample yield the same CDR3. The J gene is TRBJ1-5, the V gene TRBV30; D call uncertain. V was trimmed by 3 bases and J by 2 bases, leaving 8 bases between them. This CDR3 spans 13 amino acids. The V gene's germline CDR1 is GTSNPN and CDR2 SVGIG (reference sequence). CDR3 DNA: TGTGCCTGGAGCGGGAGGGGCAATCAGCCCCAGCATTTT. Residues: CAWSGRGNQPQHF.

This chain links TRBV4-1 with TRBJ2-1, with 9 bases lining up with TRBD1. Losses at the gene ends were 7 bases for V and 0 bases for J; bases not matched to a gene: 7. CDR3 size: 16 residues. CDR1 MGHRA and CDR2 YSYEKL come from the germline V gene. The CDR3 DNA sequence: TGCGCCAGCAACCCAGGGACAGGGTTCTCCTACAATGAGCAGTTCTTC. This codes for CASNPGTGFSYNEQFF.